This TCR beta chain was documented in a study of molecular identifiers for immune sequencing clone quantification (dated by TCRdb to the late 2010s). Regarding the study in general: In a replicate experiment, RNA from roughly 20,000 or 100,000 naive CD8 T cells was split into five aliquots, four of which were sequenced. This methods study benchmarked molecular-identifier clustering-based TCR repertoire sequencing (MIDCIRS) and TCR RNA copy counting, using CD8 T cells to do so.

The germline V gene gives CDR1 as KGHSH and CDR2 as LQKENI. Counted from cysteine to phenylalanine, this CDR3 has 15 amino acids. The kept DNA is CDR3 alone, 45 bases in frame from the first base. V loses 1 base, J loses 3 bases, and the germline ends lie 12 bases apart. Library creation used PCR. Sequenced using an Illumina HiSeq 4000. Bulk TCR libraries were made following a previously described method, with the TCR primers given in Table S5. Total RNA was purified with the Qiagen AllPrep DNA/RNA kit. Before any analysis, reads coming from multiple sequencing runs of the same library were combined into one pool. In the paper's pipeline: Reads were retained only if the reads had an exact TCR constant sequence, and the retained reads were trimmed to 150 nt and grouped according to their 12-nt molecular barcodes. Reads in each barcode group were sub-clustered using a 15% Levenshtein threshold, and a quality-weighted consensus sequence was built for each RNA molecule. Non-functional sequences were excluded, and lower-count sequences lying one edit away from another sequence were also excluded. Barcode sub-clusters with fewer than 20% of the maximum read count were removed, based on fitting two negative binomial distributions. TCRdb reanalyzed the raw reads on its own, using fastp at Q25 for trimming and MiXCR for clone calling, and kept in-frame beta chains. Each CDR3 protein gets just one entry, which takes the most common genes and DNA from the rows behind it. TCRdb assigned the V and J calls; the authors' analysis was not used. The table for this sample lists about 640,000 distinct CDR3 sequences; less than 20% of them were counted only once. Jointly, the top ten make up roughly 0.9% of the sample.

This clonotype came up many times. The antigen it binds to is not known. No much larger clone exists at a distance of one base, and base qualities are not known. The research as a whole found: Spiked-in Jurkat TCR RNA equivalent to a single cell was reported to be detectable even among some 910,000 naive CD8 T cells. Modeling estimated 3 to 3.5 recovered TCR RNA copies per cell, compared with 9.5 to 10 by digital PCR, which implies around 30% capture efficiency. In CMV-specific effector cells, clones with more than 20 RNA copies contained over 98% of molecules, whereas in naive cells such clones contained under 1% of molecules. Identical TCR molecules sharing a barcode could cause highly expanded clone sizes to be underestimated. When barcode sub-clustering was not used, chimeric consensus sequences inflated TCR diversity, with chimeras reaching as high as 47%. The naive libraries included spiked-in Jurkat TCR RNA (roughly eleven copies' worth), and this Jurkat TCR RNA is not part of the donor repertoire.

Libraries of naive CD8 T cells were generated from about 21,000 to 970,000 sorted cells, with 10%, 30% or 50% of the purified RNA used. Naive CD8 T cells, defined as CD8+CD4-CCR7+CD45RA+, were FACS-sorted into RLT Plus buffer on a BD FACSAria II. Ten to eleven TCR copies' worth of Jurkat RNA were spiked into roughly 19,000-1,000,000 naive CD8 T cell samples to test detection sensitivity. Enrichment of CD8 T cells was performed with RosetteSep CD8+ T Cell Enrichment Cocktail and Ficoll-Paque, after which ACK red cell lysis was carried out. This clonotype was obtained from a human donor in good health. Some libraries in this study had Jurkat cell RNA spiked in. Sequencing was done on a sample of naive CD8+ T cells from blood, with Jurkat cell RNA spiked in. The cell subset or site tag for this specimen amounts to: FACS-sorted CD8+CD4-CCR7+CD45RA+ naive T cells. The chain was built from TRBV18 and TRBJ2-5; the D gene is possibly TRBD2, with 5 bases matching. Here is the DNA: TGTGCCAGCTCACCACGGAGTAGAGCGGAAGAGACCCAGTACTTC. Its protein reads: CASSPRSRAEETQYF.